One and the same sample provided the 7 T cell receptor beta chains below, sequenced in a study of blood T cell repertoires in COVID-19. Generated by immunoSEQ multiplex PCR, the TCRdb table keeps only in-frame clones and is missing some. The sample lists about 120,000 clones, around 90% occurring once. The sample comprised peripheral blood. The source is a man aged 50-59 years with active COVID-19.

This rearrangement joins TRBV5-1 to TRBJ2-5; 10 bases agree with TRBD1. The CDR3 runs to 16 residues. CDR1 is SGHRS and CDR2 is YFSETQ in the germline V gene. Unmatched junction bases numbered 9, after V lost 2 bases and J lost 5 bases. The CDR3 sequence: CASSFRDRGPEETQYF. As DNA, the CDR3 is TGCGCCAGCAGCTTTCGCGACAGGGGGCCAGAGGAGACCCAGTACTTC. Full variable domain (missing parts from reference TRBV5-1 and TRBJ2-5): KAGVTQTPRYLIKTRGQQVTLSCSPISGHRSVSWYQQTPGQGLQFLFEYFSETQRNKGNFPGRFSGRQFSNSRSEMNVSTLELGDSALYLCASSFRDRGPEETQYFGPGTRLLVL.

This chain links TRBV3-1 (or the pseudogene TRBV3-2) with TRBJ1-1, with D perhaps TRBD1 (6 bases). The V end was cut by 2 bases, the J end by 6 bases, with 10 bases between. This CDR3 comprises 13 residues. In germline, CDR1 is LGHDT, CDR2 YNNKEL (reference sequence). This CDR3 reads CASSQTGYAEAFF. In DNA form, the CDR3 reads TGTGCCAGCAGCCAAACAGGGTACGCTGAAGCTTTCTTT.

The chain is built from TRBV3-1 (or the pseudogene TRBV3-2) and TRBJ2-2; TRBD2 aligns across 13 bases. Germline trimming cut 4 bases from V and 4 bases from J; bases unmatched to any gene: 6. Looked up from germline, CDR1 is LGHDT and CDR2 is YNNKEL (reference sequence). The CDR3 spans 17 residues. The CDR3 reads CASSRAGTSGTTGELFF. CDR3 DNA: TGTGCCAGCAGCCGCGCCGGGACTAGCGGGACCACCGGGGAGCTGTTTTTT.

The genes are TRBV5-1 and TRBJ2-1; possibly TRBD2 for D (7 bases). Germline values: CDR1 SGHRS, CDR2 YFSETQ. This CDR3 is 15 amino acids long. Trimming took 7 bases from V and 4 from J, leaving 18 bases between them. CDR3 region: CASGEGGGVYNEQFF. CDR3 nucleotides: TGCGCCAGCGGGGAGGGCGGGGGCGTGTACAATGAGCAGTTCTTC.

This clone was seen once. The genes are TRBV6-5 and TRBJ1-1, with 9 bases that match TRBD1. The junction had 4 bases not matched to a gene; V was cut back by 4 bases and J by 1 base. Per germline, CDR1 MNHEY and CDR2 SVGAGI. The CDR3 consists of 15 residues. This CDR3 reads CASSSLTGGNTEAFF. CDR3 bases: TGTGCCAGCAGTTCCTTGACAGGGGGGAACACTGAAGCTTTCTTT.

The chain employs TRBV10-1 and TRBJ2-4, with no clear D. The CDR3 contains 14 residues. V lost 3 bases and J lost 0, with 6 bases in between. Germline V lookup: CDR1 WNHNN, CDR2 SYGVQD (reference sequence). CDR3 bases: TGCGCCAGCAGTGAAAGCTTAGCCAAAAACATTCAGTACTTC. This encodes CASSESLAKNIQYF.

The chain is built from TRBV27 and TRBJ2-3; 16 positions agree with TRBD2. There are 19 residues in the CDR3. The germline V gene has CDR1 MNHEY and CDR2 SMNVEV (reference sequence). Trimming at V came to 6 bases and at J to 5 bases, leaving 14 bases not matched to a gene. CDR3 region: CASRDVGLAGGPSRDTQYF. DNA for the CDR3: TGTGCCAGCAGGGATGTGGGACTAGCGGGAGGGCCCTCCAGAGATACGCAGTATTTT.